Presented here are 31 T cell receptor beta chains from one specimen sequenced in a study of T cells in Graves' hyperthyroidism and ophthalmopathy. Regions amplified from RNA transcripts were the TCR beta CDR3 regions. The HTBI primer set was used in a first-round RT-PCR of the TCR CDR3. TCRdb reprocessed the multiplex PCR reads with MiXCR, giving one entry per CDR3 protein. Among a few hundred thousand distinct CDR3 sequences listed, about 45% were seen once. Sequencing was carried out using peripheral blood or thyroid tissue (not recorded which). These receptors came from a woman in her late teens or twenties with Graves' hyperthyroidism.

V is TRBV20-1 and J is TRBJ1-5; 9 bases are a match to TRBD1. This CDR3 spans 16 amino acids. The germline V gene encodes CDR1 DFQATT and CDR2 SNEGSKA (reference sequence). V shed 1 base, J shed 0 bases, and the junction held 4 bases outside the gene matches. The CDR3 DNA follows: TGCAGTGCTAGAGGACAGGGGGTAGTTAGCAATCAGCCCCAGCATTTT. It codes for CSARGQGVVSNQPQHF.

This chain links TRBV7-8 with TRBJ1-1; 7 bases line up with TRBD1. Trimming removed 5 bases from V and 3 bases from J; junction bases left unmatched: 6. There are 14 residues in the CDR3. Germline V lookup: CDR1 SGHVS, CDR2 FQNEAQ. The CDR3: CASSARQGYTEAFF. The CDR3 DNA follows: TGTGCCAGCAGCGCCCGACAGGGATACACTGAAGCTTTCTTT.

In its sample, this clonotype was seen many times. The CDR3 bases are TGTGCCAGCAGTTCCTGGAGGGCCGGGGGGGAGACCCAGTACTTC. It is translated as CASSSWRAGGETQYF. The chain couples TRBV4-2 to TRBJ2-5; 7 bases line up with TRBD2. In germline, CDR1 is LGHNA, CDR2 YNFKEQ. The CDR3 has 15 residues. With V trimmed by 6 bases and J by 5 bases, 12 bases remained unmatched.

This clonotype was counted a few times. The chain couples TRBV7-3 to TRBJ2-2, with D unresolved. The CDR3 is 16 residues long. Trimming pared 5 bases from V and 3 bases from J, leaving 16 bases between. Germline assignment: CDR1 SGHTA and CDR2 FQGTGA. CDR3 sequence reads: CASSASQELHTGELFF. CDR3 DNA: TGTGCCAGCAGCGCCTCCCAGGAGTTGCACACCGGGGAGCTGTTTTTT.

The rearrangement links TRBV19 to TRBJ2-3, with D unresolved. The CDR3 is 15 amino acids. The V end was cut by 9 bases, the J end by 6 bases, with 22 bases between. Germline-derived CDR1 and CDR2 are LNHDA and SQIVND (reference sequence). The CDR3 protein is CASSQSRPNPDTQYF. The CDR3 DNA is TGTGCCAGCAGCCAATCCCGTCCTAATCCGGATACGCAGTATTTT.

This clonotype was observed at least ten times. The chain couples TRBV20-1 to TRBJ1-1; D unclear. Germline V gives CDR1 DFQATT, CDR2 SNEGSKA (reference sequence). This CDR3 has 13 amino acids. V lost 0 bases and J lost 0, with 5 bases in between. The CDR3 sequence is CSARDRLNTEAFF. CDR3 nucleotides: TGCAGTGCTAGAGACAGACTGAACACTGAAGCTTTCTTT.

This clonotype was detected ten times or more. The chain couples TRBV13 to TRBJ1-2; unclear D gene. Germline V gives CDR1 PRHDT, CDR2 FYEKMQ (reference sequence). The V and J ends lost 5 bases and 2 bases respectively, with 15 bases between them. The CDR3 covers 15 residues. CDR3 DNA sequence: TGTGCCAGCAGCCGCGTCAGGTCGGGGAACTATGGCTACACCTTC. Amino acids: CASSRVRSGNYGYTF.

This chain joins TRBV29-1 and TRBJ2-7, with TRBD2 matching over 12 bases. Germline CDR1 SQVTM, CDR2 ANQGSEA. Losses at the gene ends were 3 bases for V and 4 bases for J; bases not matched to a gene: 4. The CDR3 runs 14 residues. Here the CDR3 DNA reads TGCAGCGTTGAGGTGACTAGCGGGAGTTACGAGCAGTACTTC. Translated: CSVEVTSGSYEQYF.

V and J are TRBV24-1 and TRBJ2-7; D perhaps matches TRBD2 (6 bases). V was clipped by 4 bases and J by 5 bases, with 11 bases between them. CDR3 length equals 13 residues. Germline CDR1 is KGHDR and CDR2 is SFDVKD. DNA for the CDR3: TGTGCCACCAGTGACTCACTAGCTAACGAGCAGTACTTC. Translated: CATSDSLANEQYF.

This rearrangement joins TRBV7-2 to TRBJ2-7, with 7 bases that match TRBD1. The V segment lost 11 bases and the J segment 3 bases; nucleotides outside the gene matches: 16. CDR3 size: 15 residues. Germline CDR1 reads SGHTA; CDR2 reads FQGNSA. The CDR3 DNA sequence: TGTGCCGGCACCCAGACGGGACAGAATTACTACGAGCAGTACTTC. It codes for CAGTQTGQNYYEQYF.

V gene TRBV7-2 combines with J gene TRBJ2-2, with 10 bases lining up with TRBD1. Germline CDR1 reads SGHTA; CDR2 reads FQGNSA. J lost 0 bases, V lost 5 bases, and 9 bases had no gene match. This CDR3 is 18 amino acids long. DNA for the CDR3: TGTGCCAGCAGCCGAGACAGGGGGCGAGCCTCGAACACCGGGGAGCTGTTTTTT. Amino acid sequence: CASSRDRGRASNTGELFF.

Only a few counts were recorded for this clonotype. This sequence joins TRBV27 and TRBJ1-5; 9 nucleotides line up with TRBD1. This CDR3 comprises 19 residues. Germline lookup yields CDR1 MNHEY and CDR2 SMNVEV (reference sequence). The V and J ends lost 3 bases and 3 bases, in that order; junction bases with no gene match: 15. This CDR3 reads CASSFSPTPRDRVNQPQHF. As DNA, the CDR3 is TGTGCCAGCAGTTTTTCACCAACCCCTCGGGACAGGGTCAATCAGCCCCAGCATTTT.

This clonotype came up many times. The V and J genes are TRBV4-1 and TRBJ1-4; unclear D gene. This CDR3 contains 12 residues. V was trimmed by 5 bases and J by 7 bases, leaving 8 bases between them. CDR1 MGHRA and CDR2 YSYEKL come from the germline V gene. The CDR3, as DNA: TGCGCCAGCAGCGCCATTCGTGAAAAACTGTTTTTT. It encodes CASSAIREKLFF.

This clonotype was picked up one time. A much more abundant neighbour one base away suggests this may be a read error. J is TRBJ1-2 and V is TRBV30; D is possibly TRBD1 (5 bases). The CDR3 covers 11 residues. Germline V CDR1 and CDR2: GTSNPN, SVGIG (reference sequence). V lost 4 bases and J 2 bases, leaving 5 bases between the germline ends. The CDR3 DNA reads TGTGCCTGGACAGGGAACTATGGCTACACCTTC. As protein: CAWTGNYGYTF.

There are many counts of this clonotype. This chain links TRBV2 with TRBJ2-2; 8 bases align to TRBD2. V was pared by 6 bases and J by 4 bases, with 7 bases of the junction left unmatched. The CDR3 covers 15 residues. Germline loops: CDR1 SNHLY, CDR2 FYNNEI. The CDR3: CASSLGRAGTGELFF. CDR3 DNA: TGTGCCAGCAGCCTCGGGAGGGCTGGCACCGGGGAGCTGTTTTTT.

This clonotype was counted many times. As DNA, the CDR3 is TGTGCCAGCAGTGGTAGGGACCGCCGGGCCCAGTACTTC. Protein: CASSGRDRRAQYF. This sequence joins TRBV12-3 or TRBV12-4 and TRBJ2-7; perhaps D is TRBD1 or TRBD2 (5 bases each). The CDR3 sequence is 13 residues long. V was clipped by 5 bases and J by 10 bases, with 18 bases between them.

This chain uses TRBV30 with TRBJ1-1; perhaps TRBD1 as D (6 bases). This CDR3 contains 13 residues. Germline lookup yields CDR1 GTSNPN and CDR2 SVGIG (reference sequence). V lost 0 bases and J lost 4, with 9 bases in between. The CDR3 is CAWSVQGSTEAFF. Written as DNA, the CDR3 is TGTGCCTGGAGTGTGCAGGGGAGCACTGAAGCTTTCTTT. Based on the CDR3 plus reference TRBV30 and TRBJ1-1, the full variable domain is SQTIHQWPATLVQPVGSPLSLECTVEGTSNPNLYWYRQAAGRGLQLLFYSVGIGQISSEVPQNLSASRPQDRQFILSSKKLLLSDSGFYLCAWSVQGSTEAFFGQGTRLTVV.

V gene TRBV15 combines with J gene TRBJ2-5; D is possibly TRBD2 (6 bases). The CDR3 sequence is 17 residues long. With 3 bases removed from V and 5 bases from J, the gap between germline ends came to 22 bases. The germline CDR1 and CDR2 sequences are LNHNV and YYDKDF (reference sequence). For the CDR3, the DNA is TGTGCCACCAGCAGCGCGGTACCGGGATCCCGGGGGGAGACCCAGTACTTC. As protein: CATSSAVPGSRGETQYF.

This clonotype appeared once. The chain recombines TRBV11-2 with TRBJ2-3; 7 bases are shared with TRBD2. V dropped 0 bases and J dropped 3; count of bases not matched to a gene: 12. CDR3 length: 18 amino acids. Germline lookup yields CDR1 SGHAT and CDR2 FQNNGV. This chain's CDR3 is CASSLESVWRGWTDTQYF. In DNA form, the CDR3 reads TGTGCCAGCAGCTTAGAATCCGTATGGCGGGGGTGGACAGATACGCAGTATTTT.

The chain has TRBV12-3 or TRBV12-4 and TRBJ2-2; 9 bases match TRBD2. The CDR3 covers 16 residues. V gave up 3 bases and J gave up 6 bases; unmatched junction bases: 8. The CDR3 coding sequence is TGTGCCAGCAGTTTGCCGGCTAGCGGGGAGTCCGGGGAGCTGTTTTTT. This gives the protein CASSLPASGESGELFF.

This clonotype appeared a few times. In DNA, the CDR3 is TGTGCTAGTGGTTTGTCAGGGCCGCGGACCCAGTACTTC. Its translation: CASGLSGPRTQYF. This sequence joins TRBV12-5 and TRBJ2-5; TRBD1 might be the D (5 bases). The CDR3 consists of 13 residues. Trimming left V 2 bases short and J 7 bases short, with 11 bases between. CDR1 is LGHNT, CDR2 FRNRAP, per germline. The variable domain in full, with the rest retrieved from reference TRBV12-5 and TRBJ2-5, is DARVTQTPRHKVTEMGQEVTMRCQPILGHNTVFWYRQTMMQGLELLAYFRNRAPLDDSGMPKDRFSAEMPDATLATLKIQPSEPRDSAVYFCASGLSGPRTQYFGPGTRLLVL.

This clonotype was counted only a few times. This chain connects TRBV6-1 to TRBJ1-1; unclear D gene. V was cut by 5 bases and J by 3 bases, with 13 bases left in between. From germline, CDR1 is MNHNS and CDR2 SASEGT. CDR3 size: 14 residues. The CDR3 DNA sequence: TGTGCCAGCAGTCGGGAGAGGAAAGACACTGAAGCTTTCTTT. Protein: CASSRERKDTEAFF.

The chain employs TRBV12-3 or TRBV12-4 and TRBJ1-5, with D hard to call. V lost 3 bases, J lost 5 bases, and 14 bases lay in between. The CDR3 runs 15 residues. Here the CDR3 DNA reads TGTGCCAGCAGTTTTAGCGGGATTCAGGATCAGCCCCAGCATTTT. It encodes CASSFSGIQDQPQHF.

On this clonotype itself: This may be a read error, as it is one base from a much larger clone. DNA of the CDR3: TGTGCCAGCAGGGCCCGTATCGCCGGGGAGCTGTTTTTT. It encodes CASRARIAGELFF. The chain uses TRBV9 and TRBJ2-2, with D hard to call. The CDR3 length is 13 residues. V was shortened by 5 bases and J by 6 bases, with 11 bases between the two germline ends. In germline, CDR1 is SGDLS, CDR2 YYNGEE.

V gene TRBV11-2 combines with J gene TRBJ2-3; 10 bases agree with TRBD2. Germline lookup yields CDR1 SGHAT and CDR2 FQNNGV. Trimming took 10 bases from V and 5 from J; bases not matched to a gene: 30. The CDR3 spans 21 residues. This CDR3 reads CATKGTPSSSLAGVRGDTQYF. In nucleotides, the CDR3 is TGTGCCACCAAAGGGACCCCCAGCAGCTCCCTAGCGGGAGTAAGGGGAGATACGCAGTATTTT.

This clonotype has ten or more counts. CDR3 region: CSTVETPNSPLHF. The DNA for the CDR3 is TGCAGTACTGTAGAGACCCCAAATTCACCCCTCCACTTT. The chain joins TRBV20-1 to TRBJ1-6; D unresolved. Per germline, CDR1 DFQATT and CDR2 SNEGSKA (reference sequence). The germline V and J ends were trimmed by 8 bases and 7 bases, with 15 bases remaining between them. This CDR3 has 13 residues.

As concerns this clonotype: Given a much more abundant clone one base away, this may be a read error. The chain links TRBV2 to TRBJ2-5, with D tentatively TRBD2 (6 bases). Germline CDR1 is SNHLY and CDR2 is FYNNEI. The CDR3 covers 15 residues. CDR3 sequence: CASSSGAGSLETQHF. The CDR3 DNA follows: TGTGCCAGCAGCTCCGGGGCGGGATCATTGGAGACCCAGCACTTC.

Many counts were recorded for this clonotype. This chain links TRBV19 with TRBJ2-7, with D perhaps TRBD2 (6 bases). The germline gives CDR1 LNHDA, CDR2 SQIVND (reference sequence). Trimming removed 6 bases from V and 4 bases from J, with 22 bases in between. The CDR3 length is 16 residues. The CDR3 here is CASSTSGLQTPYEQYF. The CDR3 DNA sequence: TGTGCCAGTAGCACCTCGGGACTCCAAACTCCGTACGAGCAGTACTTC.

This clonotype was recorded once. This could be a read error, since a much larger clone is one nucleotide away. The rearrangement joins TRBV2 to TRBJ1-5; weak D call: TRBD1 (6 bases). The germline gives CDR1 SNHLY, CDR2 FYNNEI. CDR3 length: 11 amino acids. As DNA, the CDR3 is TGTGCCAGCCAAAGGGGGGGGCCCCGGCATTTT. Translating gives CASQRGGPRHF.

This clonotype was detected a few times. The V call is TRBV7-9, the J call TRBJ2-7; 8 nucleotides match TRBD1. The CDR3 length is 15 residues. Unmatched junction bases numbered 9, after V lost 5 bases and J lost 3 bases. Germline V CDR1 and CDR2: SEHNR, FQNEAQ (reference sequence). The DNA for the CDR3 is TGTGCCAGCAGCCTCGACAGGGGATTTCTCTACGAGCAGTACTTC. Protein product: CASSLDRGFLYEQYF.

This clonotype was observed at least ten times. The J gene is TRBJ1-1, the V gene TRBV30; D perhaps matches TRBD1 (5 bases). CDR1 is GTSNPN, CDR2 SVGIG, per germline (reference sequence). The CDR3 is 12 residues long. The V and J ends lost 4 bases and 6 bases respectively, with 12 bases between them. CDR3 region: CAWTWGGAEAFF. CDR3 nucleotide sequence: TGTGCCTGGACATGGGGGGGGGCTGAAGCTTTCTTT.